This record concerns one TCR beta chain sequence. This sample was included in a study of blood T cell repertoires in COVID-19. Overall study context: The origin of the acute and convalescent COVID-19 samples was the United States, Italy and Spain. The cDNA or gDNA used as material had been derived from T cells, B-cell-depleted T cells, or PBMCs.

As originally analysed: Amplification from reference gene primers served as the basis for estimated nucleated cell counts. TCRdb's table, derived via immunoSEQ multiplex PCR, lists solely in-frame clones and lacks some. The DNA gave D and trimming, while V, J and clone size come from that table. There are about 190,000 clones in the sample; 75% to 85% occur only once, and under 8% lies in the top ten. The sequence was collected from a man aged 55-75 years with acute or convalescent COVID-19. Input material: peripheral blood.

The CDR3 here is CASSLWGRGLGEQYF. Written as DNA, the CDR3 is TGTGCCAGCAGTTTATGGGGCAGGGGTCTAGGGGAGCAGTACTTC. This chain uses TRBV27 with TRBJ2-7, with D maybe TRBD1 (6 bases). Germline V gives CDR1 MNHEY, CDR2 SMNVEV (reference sequence). The CDR3 extends over 15 amino acids. Trimming removed 1 base from V and 7 bases from J, with 17 bases in between.